This entry concerns a single T cell receptor (beta chain). Its binding antigen is unknown. Base-call qualities are not available, and no considerably larger clone is one nucleotide away. This specimen belongs to a study of blood T cell repertoires in COVID-19 (dated by TCRdb to about 2020). Study-level background: The collaborator samples originated in the United States, Italy and Spain and spanned the acute and convalescent phases of COVID-19. The material from the prospective study consisted of cDNA or gDNA derived from T cells, B-cell-depleted T cells, or PBMCs. Subjects who had been exposed to COVID-19, were actively infected with it, or had recovered from it provided the deeply sampled blood TCRbeta repertoires that made up the dataset. The repertoires were made available in a free public database intended to serve as a resource for research on the immune response to SARS-CoV-2. The samples were drawn from the first 160 participants of the ongoing ImmuneRACE study and from 1,254 subjects provided by 6 global collaborators. The sample metadata nearly always contained a de-identified subject ID, COVID-19 status, age in years and sex. Where available, HLA class I and class II types were obtained from metadata supplied by the sample provider rather than from assay-based typing. Results the study describes overall, beyond this receptor: How much clinical and demographic metadata was included differed by source and by participant, and the metadata was provided uncurated.

Another Seattle source contributed samples from volunteer blood donors who had recovered from COVID-19. Whole blood was collected in K2EDTA tubes by collaborating institutions according to the institutions' own protocols. For TCRbeta analysis, collaborator samples were shipped as frozen whole blood, as isolated PBMCs, or as DNA extracted from either sample type. The germline V gene provides CDR1 LGHNA and CDR2 YSLEER. The CDR3, cysteine through phenylalanine, is 18 amino acids long. Of all the DNA, just the CDR3 is kept, 54 bases in frame from base 1. V loses 0 bases at its end and J loses 6 bases; junction bases beyond the gene matches: 11. The immunoSEQ Assay, a bias-controlled multiplex PCR, was used to amplify TCRbeta CDR3 regions from genomic DNA. The study's processing was this. The number of nucleated cells in each sample was estimated by amplification of reference gene primers within the assay. To quantify the absolute abundance of each unique TCRbeta CDR3 rearrangement, sequence reads were collapsed and filtered. For each sample, productive Simpson clonality was calculated as the square root of Simpson's diversity index over productive rearrangements. TCRdb obtained this table from immuneACCESS and retained in-frame rearrangements with V and J assigned. These tables miss some clones; where compared with another copy, unresolved V genes account for less than half of the shortfall, and the remainder is unexplained. The DNA gave D and trimming, while V, J and clone size come from that table. The sample contains 200,000 to 250,000 clones, around 84% of them found a single time. Approximately 5% of the sample is held by the ten biggest clonotypes.

This TCR was recovered from a woman between 55 and 75 years old who had recovered from COVID-19. The chain is made from TRBV4-3 and TRBJ2-3; a stretch of 11 junction bases matches TRBD2. Material for sequencing was peripheral blood. The CDR3 reads CASSQDWGLAGGRDTQYF. The nucleotide sequence is given as TGCGCCAGCAGCCAAGATTGGGGGCTAGCGGGGGGTAGGGATACGCAGTATTTT.